Below are 28 T cell receptor beta chains sequenced from a single sample in a study of shared clonotypes between healthy human individuals. CD8 cells classed as naive were CD45RO-negative and positively selected for CCR7, excluding terminally differentiated effector memory CD45RA+ cells. Assay: immunoSEQ multiplex PCR; the TCRdb copy retains only in-frame clones and omits some. This sample has around 2,100,000 clones; approximately 94% occur once, and the top ten carry under 1.5%. The sequenced material came from naive CD8+ T cells sorted from blood. The source is a man between 18 and 29 years old in good health.

The rearrangement uses TRBV29-1 and TRBJ1-4; D gene unclear. The length of the CDR3 is 11 residues. With 7 bases removed from V and 4 bases from J, the gap between germline ends came to 7 bases. Germline V gene lookup returns CDR1 SQVTM and CDR2 ANQGSEA. In DNA form, the CDR3 reads TGCAGCGCGAAGAGTAATGAAAAACTGTTTTTT. It translates to CSAKSNEKLFF. Combining the CDR3 with reference TRBV29-1 and TRBJ1-4 gives the whole variable domain SAVISQKPSRDICQRGTSLTIQCQVDSQVTMMFWYRQQPGQSLTLIATANQGSEATYESGFVIDKFPISRPNLTFSTLTVSNMSPEDSSIYLCSAKSNEKLFFGSGTQLSVL.

This chain links TRBV2 with TRBJ2-5, with D unclear. Germline-derived CDR1 and CDR2 are SNHLY and FYNNEI. V lost 7 bases and J lost 2, with 11 bases in between. CDR3 length: 13 amino acids. Here the CDR3 DNA reads TGTGCCAGCACTGCCATTGGACAAGAGACCCAGTACTTC. Residues: CASTAIGQETQYF.

This chain connects TRBV11-2 to TRBJ2-7, with TRBD2 identical over 11 bases. Looked up from germline, CDR1 is SGHAT and CDR2 is FQNNGV. This CDR3 has 16 amino acids. The V and J ends lost 5 bases and 2 bases, in that order; junction bases with no gene match: 8. CDR3 amino acids: CASSIPGLADTYEQYF. The DNA for the CDR3 is TGTGCCAGCAGCATCCCGGGACTAGCGGATACCTACGAGCAGTACTTC.

This clone has just one count. In the same sample, other DNA sequences code for this CDR3. The J gene is TRBJ2-7, the V gene TRBV5-4; D not resolved. The V end lost 4 bases, the J end lost 2 bases, and 16 bases lay between the germline ends. Looked up from germline, CDR1 is SGHNT and CDR2 is YYREEE (reference sequence). The CDR3 is 15 amino acids. CDR3 nucleotide sequence: TGTGCCAGCAGCCCCACGTCAGGTCTCACCTACGAGCAGTACTTC. It codes for CASSPTSGLTYEQYF.

The chain combines TRBV5-1 with TRBJ2-1, with TRBD1 identical over 9 bases. Germline loops: CDR1 SGHRS, CDR2 YFSETQ. Trimming at V came to 1 base and at J to 1 base, leaving 6 bases not matched to a gene. This CDR3 region has 17 residues. In DNA, the CDR3 is TGCGCCAGCAGCTTGTGGGACAGGGTTAGTTCCTACAATGAGCAGTTCTTC. Its protein product is CASSLWDRVSSYNEQFF. The whole variable domain, filled in from reference TRBV5-1 and TRBJ2-1, reads KAGVTQTPRYLIKTRGQQVTLSCSPISGHRSVSWYQQTPGQGLQFLFEYFSETQRNKGNFPGRFSGRQFSNSRSEMNVSTLELGDSALYLCASSLWDRVSSYNEQFFGPGTRLTVL.

The gene calls are TRBV4-1 and TRBJ2-5; 8 bases match TRBD1. Judging by the DNA end, TRBJ2-7 fits better; the J call may be wrong. Germline CDR1 reads MGHRA; CDR2 reads YSYEKL. CDR3 size: 14 residues. In DNA form, the CDR3 reads TGCGCCAGCAGCTCACGGACAGGGTATTACGAGCAGTACTTC. Protein sequence: CASSSRTGYYEQYF.

This chain connects TRBV11-2 to TRBJ2-3; D gene unclear. Germline CDR1 reads SGHAT; CDR2 reads FQNNGV. The V gene lost 4 bases and the J gene lost 2 bases, with 10 bases spanning the gap. The CDR3 sequence is 14 residues long. CDR3 coding DNA: TGTGCCAGCAGCTGGCTGACACTCACAGATACGCAGTATTTT. It specifies CASSWLTLTDTQYF. Full variable domain (outside the CDR3, taken from reference TRBV11-2 and TRBJ2-3): EAGVAQSPRYKIIEKRQSVAFWCNPISGHATLYWYQQILGQGPKLLIQFQNNGVVDDSQLPKDRFSAERLKGVDSTLKIQPAKLEDSAVYLCASSWLTLTDTQYFGPGTRLTVL.

Only one count was recorded for this clone. The chain links TRBV11-2 to TRBJ2-7; no definite D call. Germline values: CDR1 SGHAT, CDR2 FQNNGV. This CDR3 comprises 13 residues. V lost 4 bases and J lost 5, with 12 bases in between. The CDR3 DNA reads as TGTGCCAGCAGCTCCGTATTGGGGAACGAGCAGTACTTC. This sequence encodes CASSSVLGNEQYF.

This chain connects TRBV10-3 to TRBJ2-7; TRBD2 aligns across 11 bases. The CDR3 is 15 amino acids. V gave up 3 bases and J gave up 0 bases; unmatched junction bases: 1. Germline CDR1 and CDR2: ENHRY and SYGVKD. This CDR3 is CAISETSGSSYEQYF. CDR3 in DNA: TGTGCCATCAGTGAAACTAGCGGGAGCTCCTACGAGCAGTACTTC.

The chain joins TRBV19 to TRBJ2-1; tentatively, D is TRBD1 or TRBD2 (5 bases each). The CDR3 sequence is 14 residues long. Trimming left V 5 bases short and J 10 bases short, with 18 bases between. CDR1 LNHDA and CDR2 SQIVND come from the germline V gene (reference sequence). The CDR3 protein is CASSLNGLEGEQFF. For the CDR3, the DNA is TGTGCCAGTAGTTTAAACGGGCTAGAGGGGGAGCAGTTCTTC.

The rearrangement uses TRBV2 and TRBJ2-2; D gene uncertain. With 7 bases removed from V and 7 bases from J, the gap between germline ends came to 10 bases. The CDR3 has 12 amino acids. Germline V gene lookup returns CDR1 SNHLY and CDR2 FYNNEI. The CDR3 sequence is CASIDKDGELFF. The CDR3, as DNA: TGTGCCAGCATAGATAAGGACGGGGAGCTGTTTTTT.

As regards this clone: This sample also contains other DNA sequences that code for the same CDR3. The rearrangement joins TRBV5-4 to TRBJ2-3; no clear D gene. From germline, CDR1 is SGHNT and CDR2 YYREEE (reference sequence). Deletions cut 3 bases from V and 4 bases from J, with 6 bases between. This CDR3 is 12 amino acids long. CDR3 DNA: TGTGCCAGCAGCTCCTTACCAGATACGCAGTATTTT. Translation: CASSSLPDTQYF.

The chain is built from TRBV15 and TRBJ2-7, with TRBD1 matching 7 bases. Germline CDR1 reads LNHNV; CDR2 reads YYDKDF (reference sequence). V lost 5 bases to trimming and J lost 4 bases; unmatched junction nucleotides: 5. The CDR3 extends over 13 amino acids. CDR3: CATSGDSNYEQYF. CDR3 coding DNA: TGTGCCACCAGCGGGGACAGCAATTACGAGCAGTACTTC.

This clone was found once. CDR3 amino acids: CASSQMTKIYEQYF. CDR3 in DNA: TGTGCCAGCAGCCAAATGACCAAGATCTACGAGCAGTACTTC. This chain links TRBV13 with TRBJ2-7; no reliable D call. The V gene's germline CDR1 is PRHDT and CDR2 FYEKMQ (reference sequence). The germline V and J ends were trimmed by 5 bases and 3 bases, with 14 bases remaining between them. The CDR3 has 14 residues.

The rearrangement uses TRBV2 and TRBJ1-6, with 10 bases fitting TRBD1. The junction had 5 bases not matched to a gene; V was cut back by 6 bases and J by 3 bases. The CDR3 sequence is 16 residues long. Germline CDR1 and CDR2: SNHLY and FYNNEI. CDR3 sequence reads: CASRGDRGFYNSPLHF. CDR3 coding DNA: TGTGCCAGCAGGGGGGACAGGGGTTTCTATAATTCACCCCTCCACTTT. Full variable domain (remainder filled in from reference TRBV2 and TRBJ1-6): EPEVTQTPSHQVTQMGQEVILRCVPISNHLYFYWYRQILGQKVEFLVSFYNNEISEKSEIFDDQFSVERPDGSNFTLKIRSTKLEDSAMYFCASRGDRGFYNSPLHFGNGTRLTVT.

J is TRBJ2-1 and V is TRBV27; D gene uncertain. Germline V gene data show CDR1 as MNHEY and CDR2 as SMNVEV (reference sequence). This CDR3 has 15 residues. V lost 3 bases, J lost 0 bases, and 9 bases lay in between. The CDR3 sequence is CASSFGPYSYNEQFF. DNA of the CDR3: TGTGCCAGCAGTTTCGGTCCCTACTCCTACAATGAGCAGTTCTTC.

The rearrangement uses TRBV6-4 and TRBJ1-3; no clear D. V lost 5 bases to trimming and J lost 7 bases, with 9 bases between them. In germline, CDR1 is MRHNA, CDR2 SNTAGT. The CDR3 has 12 residues. The CDR3 nucleotides are TGTGCCAGCAGTTCGCAGGAGAACACCATATATTTT. Its translation: CASSSQENTIYF.

V gene TRBV9 combines with J gene TRBJ2-2, with D tentatively TRBD1 (6 bases). The CDR3 sequence is 16 residues long. V lost 2 bases and J lost 5, with 16 bases in between. The germline gives CDR1 SGDLS, CDR2 YYNGEE. The CDR3 DNA follows: TGTGCCAGCAGCGTTGGACAGTTAATAACTACCGGGGAGCTGTTTTTT. It codes for CASSVGQLITTGELFF.

The V call is TRBV6-5, the J call TRBJ2-3, with 7 bases identical to TRBD1. The V and J ends lost 4 bases and 2 bases, in that order; junction bases with no gene match: 6. Germline V CDR1 and CDR2: MNHEY, SVGAGI. The length of the CDR3 is 15 residues. The CDR3 sequence is CASSFRQGNTDTQYF. The CDR3 coding sequence is TGTGCCAGCAGTTTTAGACAGGGCAACACAGATACGCAGTATTTT.

V usage is TRBV13 and J usage is TRBJ2-2, with 11 bases aligning to TRBD2. CDR3 length equals 16 residues. The germline CDR1 and CDR2 sequences are PRHDT and FYEKMQ (reference sequence). With V trimmed by 5 bases and J by 6 bases, 8 bases remained unmatched. The CDR3 spells CASSAIAGGVAGELFF. CDR3 DNA sequence: TGTGCCAGCAGCGCAATAGCGGGAGGGGTTGCCGGGGAGCTGTTTTTT.

V and J are TRBV6-5 and TRBJ2-3; 7 nucleotides line up with TRBD2. Germline V lookup: CDR1 MNHEY, CDR2 SVGAGI. V gave up 6 bases and J gave up 2 bases; unmatched junction bases: 8. This CDR3 is built from 15 residues. In nucleotides, the CDR3 is TGTGCCAGCAGCTTTTCCGGGACTAACACAGATACGCAGTATTTT. Translated: CASSFSGTNTDTQYF.

The V call is TRBV4-1, the J call TRBJ2-5; TRBD1 might be the D (6 bases). Looked up from germline, CDR1 is MGHRA and CDR2 is YSYEKL. The CDR3 has 13 residues. Trimming shortened V by 0 bases and J by 9 bases, and 11 bases separated the two germline ends. The CDR3 region is CASSQEGGGPQYF. In nucleotides, the CDR3 is TGCGCCAGCAGCCAAGAAGGGGGTGGGCCCCAGTACTTC.

The chain employs TRBV18 and TRBJ1-5; D unresolved. The germline V gene encodes CDR1 KGHSH and CDR2 LQKENI. There are 16 residues in the CDR3. V dropped 3 bases and J dropped 9 bases, with 21 bases sitting between them. The chain's CDR3 is CASSPYKRNWPRPQHF. The CDR3 nucleotides are TGTGCCAGCTCACCCTACAAGCGAAATTGGCCCCGGCCCCAGCATTTT.

The V gene is TRBV7-6, the J gene TRBJ1-5, with 8 bases aligning to TRBD1. The CDR3 contains 17 residues. Germline CDR1 reads SGHVS; CDR2 reads FNYEAQ. V lost 1 base, J lost 0 bases, and 5 bases stayed unmatched. In DNA form, the CDR3 reads TGTGCCAGCAGCTTAGGGGGGGGACAGGCTAGCAATCAGCCCCAGCATTTT. This encodes CASSLGGGQASNQPQHF.

This chain links TRBV11-2 with TRBJ2-7; D gene unclear. V lost 2 bases and J lost 6, with 11 bases in between. The CDR3 totals 13 residues. The germline gives CDR1 SGHAT, CDR2 FQNNGV. Written as DNA, the CDR3 is TGTGCCAGCAGCTTAATGGGTAGTAGCGAGCAGTACTTC. As protein: CASSLMGSSEQYF.

The rearrangement links TRBV6-5 to TRBJ1-1, with D unresolved. CDR3 length: 13 residues. V dropped 4 bases and J dropped 0 bases, with 6 bases sitting between them. The V gene's germline CDR1 is MNHEY and CDR2 SVGAGI. The CDR3 spells CASSFGLNTEAFF. The CDR3 DNA reads as TGTGCCAGCAGTTTTGGGTTGAACACTGAAGCTTTCTTT.

This sequence joins TRBV19 and TRBJ2-7, with 7 bases identical to TRBD1. Germline loops: CDR1 LNHDA, CDR2 SQIVND (reference sequence). The CDR3 is 13 residues long. V shed 7 bases and J 3 bases; nucleotides not matched to a gene: 6. Here the CDR3 reads CASTQQGSYEQYF. CDR3 nucleotides: TGTGCCAGTACCCAACAGGGGAGCTACGAGCAGTACTTC. Using reference TRBV19 and TRBJ2-7 for the parts outside the CDR3, the full variable domain is DGGITQSPKYLFRKEGQNVTLSCEQNLNHDAMYWYRQDPGQGLRLIYYSQIVNDFQKGDIAEGYSVSREKKESFPLTVTSAQKNPTAFYLCASTQQGSYEQYFGPGTRLTVT.

The rearrangement uses TRBV6-5 and TRBJ2-1; no definite D call. The germline CDR1 and CDR2 sequences are MNHEY and SVGAGI. V was shortened by 8 bases and J by 4 bases, with 6 bases between the two germline ends. CDR3 size: 11 residues. CDR3 in amino acids: CASGVYNEQFF. The CDR3 region has the DNA TGTGCCAGCGGGGTTTACAATGAGCAGTTCTTC.